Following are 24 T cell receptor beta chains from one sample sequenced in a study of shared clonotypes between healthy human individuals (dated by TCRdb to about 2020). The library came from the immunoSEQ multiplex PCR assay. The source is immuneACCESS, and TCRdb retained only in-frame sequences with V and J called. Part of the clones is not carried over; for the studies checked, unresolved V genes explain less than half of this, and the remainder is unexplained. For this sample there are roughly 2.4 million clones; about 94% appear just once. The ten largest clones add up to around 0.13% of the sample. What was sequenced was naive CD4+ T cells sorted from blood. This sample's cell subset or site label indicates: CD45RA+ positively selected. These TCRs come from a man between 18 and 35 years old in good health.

CDR3 coding DNA: TGTGCCAGCAGCTCACCGGGACAGCTAAATGAAAAACTGTTTTTT. It translates to CASSSPGQLNEKLFF. The chain recombines TRBV9 with TRBJ1-4; 7 bases line up with TRBD1. V shed 4 bases, J shed 5 bases, and the junction held 8 bases outside the gene matches. Germline V gene data show CDR1 as SGDLS and CDR2 as YYNGEE. The CDR3 covers 15 residues.

CDR3 loop: CASRETGNTEAFF. The CDR3 nucleotides read TGTGCCAGCAGGGAGACAGGGAACACTGAAGCTTTCTTT. This rearrangement joins TRBV27 to TRBJ1-1, with D possibly being TRBD1 (6 bases). The V gene lost 6 bases and the J gene lost 1 base, with 9 bases spanning the gap. Germline lookup yields CDR1 MNHEY and CDR2 SMNVEV (reference sequence). This CDR3 comprises 13 residues.

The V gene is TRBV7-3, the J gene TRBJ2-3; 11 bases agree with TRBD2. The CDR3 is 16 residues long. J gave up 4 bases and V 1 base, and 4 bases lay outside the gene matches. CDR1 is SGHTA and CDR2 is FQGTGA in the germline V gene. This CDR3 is CASSLIAGGPADTQYF. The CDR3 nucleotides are TGTGCCAGCAGCTTAATAGCGGGGGGGCCGGCAGATACGCAGTATTTT.

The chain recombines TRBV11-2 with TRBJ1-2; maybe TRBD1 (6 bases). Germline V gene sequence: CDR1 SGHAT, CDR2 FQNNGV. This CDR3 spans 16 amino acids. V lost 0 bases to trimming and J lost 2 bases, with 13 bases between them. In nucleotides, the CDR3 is TGTGCCAGCAGCTTAGATGGCAGGAGGGGGAACTATGGCTACACCTTC. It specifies CASSLDGRRGNYGYTF.

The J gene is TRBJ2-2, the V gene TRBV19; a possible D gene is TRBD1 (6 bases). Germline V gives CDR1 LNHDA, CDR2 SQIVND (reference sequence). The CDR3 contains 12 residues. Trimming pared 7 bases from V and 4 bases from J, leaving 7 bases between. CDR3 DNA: TGTGCCAGTACAGGGGTCACCGGGGAGCTGTTTTTT. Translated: CASTGVTGELFF.

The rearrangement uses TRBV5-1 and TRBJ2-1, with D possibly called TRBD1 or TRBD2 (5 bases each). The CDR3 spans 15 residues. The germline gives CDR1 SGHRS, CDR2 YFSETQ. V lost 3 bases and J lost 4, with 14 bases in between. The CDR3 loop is CASSSGTPSYNEQFF. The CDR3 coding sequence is TGCGCCAGCAGCTCGGGGACCCCATCATACAATGAGCAGTTCTTC. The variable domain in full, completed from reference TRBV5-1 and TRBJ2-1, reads KAGVTQTPRYLIKTRGQQVTLSCSPISGHRSVSWYQQTPGQGLQFLFEYFSETQRNKGNFPGRFSGRQFSNSRSEMNVSTLELGDSALYLCASSSGTPSYNEQFFGPGTRLTVL.

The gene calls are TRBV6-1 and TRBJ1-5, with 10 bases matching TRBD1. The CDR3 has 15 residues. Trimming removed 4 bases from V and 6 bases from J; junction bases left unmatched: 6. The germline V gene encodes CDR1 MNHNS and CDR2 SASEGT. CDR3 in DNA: TGTGCCAGCAGTGCCGGGACAGGGGCTGCTCAGCCCCAGCATTTT. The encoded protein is CASSAGTGAAQPQHF.

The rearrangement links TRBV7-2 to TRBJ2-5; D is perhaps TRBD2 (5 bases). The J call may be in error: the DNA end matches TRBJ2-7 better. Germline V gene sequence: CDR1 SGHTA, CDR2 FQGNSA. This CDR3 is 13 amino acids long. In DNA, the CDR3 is TGTGCCAGCAGCTTAGGCGGGTCCCGCGAGCAGTACTTC. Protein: CASSLGGSREQYF.

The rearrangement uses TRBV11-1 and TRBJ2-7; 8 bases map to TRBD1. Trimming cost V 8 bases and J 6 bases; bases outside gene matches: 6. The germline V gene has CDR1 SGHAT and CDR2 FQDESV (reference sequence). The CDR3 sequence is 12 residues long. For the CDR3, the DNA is TGTGCCAGCGCTCAGGGGGCTATCGAGCAGTACTTC. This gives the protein CASAQGAIEQYF.

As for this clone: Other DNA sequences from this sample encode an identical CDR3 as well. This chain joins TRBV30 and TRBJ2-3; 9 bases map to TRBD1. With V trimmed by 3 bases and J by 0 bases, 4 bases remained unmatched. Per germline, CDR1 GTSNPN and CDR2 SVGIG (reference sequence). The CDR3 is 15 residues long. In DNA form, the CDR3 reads TGTGCCTGGAGCGCCGGGACAGGGAGCACAGATACGCAGTATTTT. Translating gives CAWSAGTGSTDTQYF.

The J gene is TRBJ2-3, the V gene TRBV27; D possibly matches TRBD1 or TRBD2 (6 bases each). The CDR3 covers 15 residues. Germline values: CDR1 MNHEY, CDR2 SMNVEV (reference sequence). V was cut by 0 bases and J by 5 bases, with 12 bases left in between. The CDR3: CASSLSSGARDTQYF. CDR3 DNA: TGTGCCAGCAGTTTATCCTCGGGGGCCAGAGATACGCAGTATTTT.

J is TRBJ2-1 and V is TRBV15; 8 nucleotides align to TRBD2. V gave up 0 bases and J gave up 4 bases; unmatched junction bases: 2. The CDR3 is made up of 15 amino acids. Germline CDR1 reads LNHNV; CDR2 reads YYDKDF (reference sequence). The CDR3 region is CATSRERGAYNEQFF. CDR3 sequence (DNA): TGTGCCACCAGCAGAGAGCGGGGGGCGTACAATGAGCAGTTCTTC.

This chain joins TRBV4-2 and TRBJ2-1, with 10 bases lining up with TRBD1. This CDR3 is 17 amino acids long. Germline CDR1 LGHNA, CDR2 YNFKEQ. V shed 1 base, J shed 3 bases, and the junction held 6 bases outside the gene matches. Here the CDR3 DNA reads TGTGCCAGCAGCCAAGTTCATGGGACAGGGGTCTACAATGAGCAGTTCTTC. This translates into CASSQVHGTGVYNEQFF.

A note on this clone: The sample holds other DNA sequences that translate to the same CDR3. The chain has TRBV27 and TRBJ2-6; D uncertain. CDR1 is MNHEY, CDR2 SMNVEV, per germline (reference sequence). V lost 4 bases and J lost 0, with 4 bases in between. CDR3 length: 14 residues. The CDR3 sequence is CASSSVSGANVLTF. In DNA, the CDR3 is TGTGCCAGCAGTTCAGTCTCTGGGGCCAACGTCCTGACTTTC. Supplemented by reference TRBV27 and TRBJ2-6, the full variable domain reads EAQVTQNPRYLITVTGKKLTVTCSQNMNHEYMSWYRQDPGLGLRQIYYSMNVEVTDKGDVPEGYKVSRKEKRNFPLILESPSPNQTSLYFCASSSVSGANVLTFGAGSRLTVL.

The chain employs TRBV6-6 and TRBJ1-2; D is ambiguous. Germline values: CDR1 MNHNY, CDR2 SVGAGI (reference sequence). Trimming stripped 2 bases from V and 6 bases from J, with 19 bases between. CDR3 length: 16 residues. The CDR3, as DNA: TGTGCCAGCAGTTACCCCCCCGCCCGCGTAGACGATGGCTACACCTTC. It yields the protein CASSYPPARVDDGYTF.

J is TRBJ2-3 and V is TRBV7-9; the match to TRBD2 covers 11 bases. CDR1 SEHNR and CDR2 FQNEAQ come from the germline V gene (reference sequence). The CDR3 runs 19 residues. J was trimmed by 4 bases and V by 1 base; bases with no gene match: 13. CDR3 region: CASSLGGWRLAGTPDTQYF. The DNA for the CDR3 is TGTGCCAGCAGCTTAGGGGGATGGAGACTAGCGGGGACCCCAGATACGCAGTATTTT. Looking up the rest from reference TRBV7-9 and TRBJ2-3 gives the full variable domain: DTGVSQNPRHKITKRGQNVTFRCDPISEHNRLYWYRQTLGQGPEFLTYFQNEAQLEKSRLLSDRFSAERPKGSFSTLEIQRTEQGDSAMYLCASSLGGWRLAGTPDTQYFGPGTRLTVL.

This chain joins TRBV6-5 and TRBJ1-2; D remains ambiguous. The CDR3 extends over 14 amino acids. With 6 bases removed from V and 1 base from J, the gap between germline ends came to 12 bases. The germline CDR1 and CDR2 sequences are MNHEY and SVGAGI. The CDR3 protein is CASSPLGNNYGYTF. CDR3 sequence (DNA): TGTGCCAGCAGCCCTTTAGGCAATAACTATGGCTACACCTTC.

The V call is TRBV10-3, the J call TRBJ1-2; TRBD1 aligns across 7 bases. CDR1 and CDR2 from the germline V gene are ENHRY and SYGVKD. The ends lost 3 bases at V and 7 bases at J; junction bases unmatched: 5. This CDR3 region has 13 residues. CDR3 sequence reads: CAISEDRVAGYTF. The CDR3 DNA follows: TGTGCCATCAGTGAAGACAGGGTCGCTGGCTACACCTTC.

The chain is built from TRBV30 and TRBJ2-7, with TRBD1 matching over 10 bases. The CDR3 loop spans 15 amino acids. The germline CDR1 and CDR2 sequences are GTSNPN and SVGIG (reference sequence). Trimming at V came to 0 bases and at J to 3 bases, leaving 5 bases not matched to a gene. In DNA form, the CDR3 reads TGTGCCTGGAGTGTACCCGGGACAGGGGACTACGAGCAGTACTTC. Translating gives CAWSVPGTGDYEQYF.

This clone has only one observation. Here the CDR3 reads CASAGGSDYEQYF. The CDR3 bases are TGTGCCAGTGCGGGGGGGTCTGATTACGAGCAGTACTTC. This chain links TRBV2 with TRBJ2-7; 9 nucleotides match TRBD2. Trimming cost V 9 bases and J 4 bases; bases outside gene matches: 7. CDR3 size: 13 residues. Germline CDR1 reads SNHLY; CDR2 reads FYNNEI.

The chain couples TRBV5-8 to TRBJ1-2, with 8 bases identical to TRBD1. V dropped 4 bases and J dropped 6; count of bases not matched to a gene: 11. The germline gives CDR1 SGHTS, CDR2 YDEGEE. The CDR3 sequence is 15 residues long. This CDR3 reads CASSIPTGGRNGYTF. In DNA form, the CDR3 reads TGTGCCAGCAGCATCCCAACAGGGGGAAGGAATGGCTACACCTTC.

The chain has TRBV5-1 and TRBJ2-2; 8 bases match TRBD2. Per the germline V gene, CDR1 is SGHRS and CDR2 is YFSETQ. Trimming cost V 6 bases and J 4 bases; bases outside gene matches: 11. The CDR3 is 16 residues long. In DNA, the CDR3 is TGCGCCAGCACCCCACCGGGACTAGAGGGCACCGGGGAGCTGTTTTTT. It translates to CASTPPGLEGTGELFF.

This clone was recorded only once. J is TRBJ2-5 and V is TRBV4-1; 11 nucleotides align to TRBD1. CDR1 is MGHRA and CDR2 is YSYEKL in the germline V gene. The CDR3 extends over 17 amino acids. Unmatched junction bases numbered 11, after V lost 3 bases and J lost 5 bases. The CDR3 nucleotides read TGCGCCAGCAGCCACATTTGGGGGGACAGGGGGACTGAGACCCAGTACTTC. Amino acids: CASSHIWGDRGTETQYF.

The CDR3 coding sequence is TGTGCCACCAGCAGAGGGTCGCTAGGGAGCGGTACTGGAAACACCATATATTTT. Amino acids: CATSRGSLGSGTGNTIYF. The gene calls are TRBV15 and TRBJ1-3; D remains ambiguous. The length of the CDR3 is 18 residues. The V gene's germline CDR1 is LNHNV and CDR2 YYDKDF (reference sequence). The ends were cut back, 1 base at V and 2 bases at J, with 18 bases in the middle.